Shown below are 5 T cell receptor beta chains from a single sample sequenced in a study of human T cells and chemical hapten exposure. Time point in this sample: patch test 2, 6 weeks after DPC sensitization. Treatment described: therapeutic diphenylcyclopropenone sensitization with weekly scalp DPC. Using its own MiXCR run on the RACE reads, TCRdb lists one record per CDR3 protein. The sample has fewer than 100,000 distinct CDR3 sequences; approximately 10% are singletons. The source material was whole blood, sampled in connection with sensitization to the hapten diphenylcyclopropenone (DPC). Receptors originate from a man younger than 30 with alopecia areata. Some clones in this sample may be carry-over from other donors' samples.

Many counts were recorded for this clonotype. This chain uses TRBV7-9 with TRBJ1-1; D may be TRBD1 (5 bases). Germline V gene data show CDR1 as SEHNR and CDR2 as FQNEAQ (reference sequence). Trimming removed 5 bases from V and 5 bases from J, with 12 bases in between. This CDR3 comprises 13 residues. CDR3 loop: CASSRGLMTEAFF. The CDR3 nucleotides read TGTGCCAGCAGCAGGGGACTTATGACTGAAGCTTTCTTT.

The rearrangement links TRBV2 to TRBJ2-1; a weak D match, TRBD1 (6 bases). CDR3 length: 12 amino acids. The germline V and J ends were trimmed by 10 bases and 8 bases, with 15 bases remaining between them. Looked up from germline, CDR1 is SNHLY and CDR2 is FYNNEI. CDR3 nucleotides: TGTGCCACCCCTATGGGACAAGATGAGCAGTTCTTC. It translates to CATPMGQDEQFF.

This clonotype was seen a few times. The CDR3 sequence is CASPARQGVSGSDTEAFF. In DNA, the CDR3 is TGTGCCAGCCCCGCAAGACAGGGCGTAAGTGGTTCGGACACTGAAGCTTTCTTT. V is TRBV3-1 and J is TRBJ1-1, with TRBD1 matching over 7 bases. The CDR3 has 18 amino acids. J was trimmed by 3 bases and V by 8 bases; bases with no gene match: 21. Germline V gene data show CDR1 as LGHDT and CDR2 as YNNKEL (reference sequence).

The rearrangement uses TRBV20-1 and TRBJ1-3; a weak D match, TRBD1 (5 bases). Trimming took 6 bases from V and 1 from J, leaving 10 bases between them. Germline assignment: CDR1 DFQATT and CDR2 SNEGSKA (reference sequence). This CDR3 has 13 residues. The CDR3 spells CSAQPGSGNTIYF. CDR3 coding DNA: TGCAGTGCCCAGCCAGGGTCTGGAAACACCATATATTTT.

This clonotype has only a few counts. The CDR3, as DNA: TGCAGCGTTGAAGGACAGGGTAGCACCGGGGAGCTGTTTTTT. It specifies CSVEGQGSTGELFF. V and J are TRBV29-1 and TRBJ2-2, with 7 nucleotides matching TRBD1. Germline values: CDR1 SQVTM, CDR2 ANQGSEA. With 1 base clipped from V and 4 bases from J, the junction kept 3 bases outside the gene matches. CDR3 size: 14 residues.